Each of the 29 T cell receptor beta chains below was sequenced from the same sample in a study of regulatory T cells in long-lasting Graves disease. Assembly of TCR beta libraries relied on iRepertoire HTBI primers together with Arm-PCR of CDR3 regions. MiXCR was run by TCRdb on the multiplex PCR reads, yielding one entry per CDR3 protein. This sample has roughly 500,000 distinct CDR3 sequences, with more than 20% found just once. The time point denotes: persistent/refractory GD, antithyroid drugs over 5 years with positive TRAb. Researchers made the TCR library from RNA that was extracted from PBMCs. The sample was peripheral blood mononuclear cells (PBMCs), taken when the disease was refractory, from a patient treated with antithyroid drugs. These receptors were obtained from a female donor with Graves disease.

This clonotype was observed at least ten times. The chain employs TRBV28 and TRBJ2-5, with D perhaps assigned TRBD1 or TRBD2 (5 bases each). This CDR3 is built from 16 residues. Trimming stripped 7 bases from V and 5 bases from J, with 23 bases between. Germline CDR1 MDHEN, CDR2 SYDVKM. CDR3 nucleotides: TGTGCCAGCACTCTATGGGGGTCGAACGAAGAGGAGACCCAGTACTTC. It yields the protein CASTLWGSNEEETQYF. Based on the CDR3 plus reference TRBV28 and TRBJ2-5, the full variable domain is DVKVTQSSRYLVKRTGEKVFLECVQDMDHENMFWYRQDPGLGLRLIYFSYDVKMKEKGDIPEGYSVSREKKERFSLILESASTNQTSMYLCASTLWGSNEEETQYFGPGTRLLVL.

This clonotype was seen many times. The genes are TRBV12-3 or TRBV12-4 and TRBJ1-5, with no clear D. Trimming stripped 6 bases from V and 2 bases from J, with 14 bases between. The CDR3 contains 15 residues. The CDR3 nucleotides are TGTGCCAGCAGCGTCGAGGGCGCGGGCAATCAGCCCCAGCATTTT. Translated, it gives CASSVEGAGNQPQHF.

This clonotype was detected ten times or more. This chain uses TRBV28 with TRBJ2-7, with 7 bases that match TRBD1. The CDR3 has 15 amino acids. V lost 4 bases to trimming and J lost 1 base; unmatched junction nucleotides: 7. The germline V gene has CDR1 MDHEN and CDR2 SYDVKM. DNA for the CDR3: TGTGCCAGCAGTTCTTCCGGGACAGCATCCTACGAGCAGTACTTC. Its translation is CASSSSGTASYEQYF.

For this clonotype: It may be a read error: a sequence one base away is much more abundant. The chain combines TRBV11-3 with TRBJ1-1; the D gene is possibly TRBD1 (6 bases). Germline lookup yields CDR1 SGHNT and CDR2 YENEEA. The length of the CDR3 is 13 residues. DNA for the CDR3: TGTGCCAGCAGCCAAGGTAGGGACACTGAAGTTTTCTTT. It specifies CASSQGRDTEVFF.

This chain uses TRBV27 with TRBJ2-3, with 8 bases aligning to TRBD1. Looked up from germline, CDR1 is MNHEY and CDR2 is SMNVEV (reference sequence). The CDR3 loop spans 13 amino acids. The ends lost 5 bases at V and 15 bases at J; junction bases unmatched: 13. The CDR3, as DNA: TGTGCCAGCAGTCCCGCAGGGGGCGTAGGATCCTATTTT. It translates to CASSPAGGVGSYF.

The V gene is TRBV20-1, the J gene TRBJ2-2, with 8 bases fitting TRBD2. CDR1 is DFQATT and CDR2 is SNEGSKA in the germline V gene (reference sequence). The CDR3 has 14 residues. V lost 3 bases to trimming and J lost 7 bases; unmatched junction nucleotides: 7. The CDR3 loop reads CSASSREVGGELFF. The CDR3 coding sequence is TGCAGTGCTAGTTCGCGGGAGGTTGGCGGGGAGCTGTTTTTT.

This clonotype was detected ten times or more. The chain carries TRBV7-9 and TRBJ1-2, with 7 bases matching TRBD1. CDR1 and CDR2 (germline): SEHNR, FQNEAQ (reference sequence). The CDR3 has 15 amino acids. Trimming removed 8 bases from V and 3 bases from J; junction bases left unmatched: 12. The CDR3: CASSTDRYLDYGYTF. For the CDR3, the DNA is TGTGCCAGCTCCACGGACAGGTATCTGGACTATGGCTACACCTTC.

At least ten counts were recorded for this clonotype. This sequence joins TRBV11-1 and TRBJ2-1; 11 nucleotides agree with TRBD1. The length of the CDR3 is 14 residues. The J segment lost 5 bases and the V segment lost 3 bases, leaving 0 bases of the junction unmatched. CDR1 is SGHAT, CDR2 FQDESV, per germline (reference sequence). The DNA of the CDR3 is TGTGCCAGCAGCTTGGACAGGGGGCACAATGAGCAGTTCTTC. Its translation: CASSLDRGHNEQFF.

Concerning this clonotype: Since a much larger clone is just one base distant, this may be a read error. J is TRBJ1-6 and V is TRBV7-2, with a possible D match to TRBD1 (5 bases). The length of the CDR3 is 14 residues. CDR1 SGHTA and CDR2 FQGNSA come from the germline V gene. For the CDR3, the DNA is TGTGCCGGCAGCCCGGGGGACCATAATTCACCCCTCCACTTT. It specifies CAGSPGDHNSPLHF.

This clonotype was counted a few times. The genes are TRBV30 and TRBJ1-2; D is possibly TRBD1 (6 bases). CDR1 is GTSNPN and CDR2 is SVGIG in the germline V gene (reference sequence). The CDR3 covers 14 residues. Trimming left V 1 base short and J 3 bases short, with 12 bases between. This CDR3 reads CAWSALQGYYGYTF. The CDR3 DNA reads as TGTGCCTGGAGTGCACTACAGGGATACTATGGCTACACCTTC.

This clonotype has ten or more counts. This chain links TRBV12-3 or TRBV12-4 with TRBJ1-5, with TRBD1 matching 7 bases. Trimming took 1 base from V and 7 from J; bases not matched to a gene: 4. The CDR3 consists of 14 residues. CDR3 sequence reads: CASSLVTGQQPQHF. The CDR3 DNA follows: TGTGCCAGCAGTTTAGTGACAGGGCAACAGCCCCAGCATTTT.

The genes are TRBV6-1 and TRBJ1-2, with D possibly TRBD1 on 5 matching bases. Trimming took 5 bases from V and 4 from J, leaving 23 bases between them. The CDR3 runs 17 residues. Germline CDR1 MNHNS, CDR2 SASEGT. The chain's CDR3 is CASSQPSPRDGGYGYTF. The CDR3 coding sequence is TGTGCCAGCAGTCAACCCAGCCCCCGGGACGGGGGCTATGGCTACACCTTC.

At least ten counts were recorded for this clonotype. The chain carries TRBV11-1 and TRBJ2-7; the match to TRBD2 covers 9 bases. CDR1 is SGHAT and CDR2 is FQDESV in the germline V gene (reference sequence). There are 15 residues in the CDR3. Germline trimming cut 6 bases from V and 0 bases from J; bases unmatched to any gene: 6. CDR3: CASSYSGSSSYEQYF. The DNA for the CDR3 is TGTGCCAGCAGTTATAGCGGGAGCAGCTCCTACGAGCAGTACTTC.

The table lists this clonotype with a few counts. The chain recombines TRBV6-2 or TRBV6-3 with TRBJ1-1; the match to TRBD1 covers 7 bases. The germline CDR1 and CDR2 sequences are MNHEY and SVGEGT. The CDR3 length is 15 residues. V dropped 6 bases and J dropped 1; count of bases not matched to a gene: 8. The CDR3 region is CASRRQGVENTEAFF. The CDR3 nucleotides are TGTGCCAGCAGACGACAGGGTGTGGAGAACACTGAAGCTTTCTTT.

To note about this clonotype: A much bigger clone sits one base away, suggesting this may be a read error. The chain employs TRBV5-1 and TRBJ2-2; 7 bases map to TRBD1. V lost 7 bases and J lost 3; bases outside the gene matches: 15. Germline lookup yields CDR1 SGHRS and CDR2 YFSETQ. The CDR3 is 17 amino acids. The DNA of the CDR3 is TGCGCCAGCTTCTGGAGGCGACAGGGTCGCGACACCGGGGAGCTGTTTTTT. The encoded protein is CASFWRRQGRDTGELFF.

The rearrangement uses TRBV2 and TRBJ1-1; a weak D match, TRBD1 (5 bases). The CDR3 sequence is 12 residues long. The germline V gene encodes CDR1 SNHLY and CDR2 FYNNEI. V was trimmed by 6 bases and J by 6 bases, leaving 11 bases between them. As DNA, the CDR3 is TGTGCCAGCAGCAGGGAAACGTCTGAAGCTTTCTTT. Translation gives CASSRETSEAFF.

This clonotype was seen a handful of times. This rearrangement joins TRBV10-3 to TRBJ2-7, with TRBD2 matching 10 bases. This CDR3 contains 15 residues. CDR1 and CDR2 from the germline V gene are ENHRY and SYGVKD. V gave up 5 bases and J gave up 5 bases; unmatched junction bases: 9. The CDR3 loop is CAISPEREGRNEQYF. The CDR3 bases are TGTGCCATCAGTCCCGAGCGGGAGGGCCGCAACGAGCAGTACTTC.

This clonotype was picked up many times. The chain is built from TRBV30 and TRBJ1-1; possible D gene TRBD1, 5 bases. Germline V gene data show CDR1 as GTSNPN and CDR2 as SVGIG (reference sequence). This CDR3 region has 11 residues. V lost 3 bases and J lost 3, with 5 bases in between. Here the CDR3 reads CAWRGDTEAFF. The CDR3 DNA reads TGTGCCTGGAGGGGGGACACTGAAGCTTTCTTT.

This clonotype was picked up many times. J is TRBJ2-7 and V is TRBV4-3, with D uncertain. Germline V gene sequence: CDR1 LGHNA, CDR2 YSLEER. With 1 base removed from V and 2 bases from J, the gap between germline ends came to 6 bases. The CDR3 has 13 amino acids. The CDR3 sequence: CASSQAVTYEQYF. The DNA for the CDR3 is TGCGCCAGCAGCCAAGCAGTCACCTACGAGCAGTACTTC.

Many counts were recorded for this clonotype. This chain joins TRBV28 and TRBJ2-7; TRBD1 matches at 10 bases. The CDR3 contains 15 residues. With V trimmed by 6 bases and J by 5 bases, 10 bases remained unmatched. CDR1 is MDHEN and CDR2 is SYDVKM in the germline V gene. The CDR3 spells CASSSTGTGDNEQYF. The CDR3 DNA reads TGTGCCAGCAGCAGTACCGGGACAGGGGACAACGAGCAGTACTTC.

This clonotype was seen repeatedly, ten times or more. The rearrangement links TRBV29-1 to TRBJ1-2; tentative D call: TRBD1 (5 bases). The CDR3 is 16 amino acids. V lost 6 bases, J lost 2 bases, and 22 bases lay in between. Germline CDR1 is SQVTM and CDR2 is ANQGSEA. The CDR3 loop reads CSVRPRGQAANYGYTF. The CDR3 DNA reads TGCAGCGTCAGGCCGAGGGGCCAAGCCGCCAACTATGGCTACACCTTC.

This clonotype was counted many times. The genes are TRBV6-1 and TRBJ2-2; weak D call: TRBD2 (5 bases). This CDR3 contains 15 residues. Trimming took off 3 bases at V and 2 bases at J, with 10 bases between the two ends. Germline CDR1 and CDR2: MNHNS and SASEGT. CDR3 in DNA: TGTGCCAGCAGTGATCTACTAGATAACACCGGGGAGCTGTTTTTT. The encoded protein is CASSDLLDNTGELFF.

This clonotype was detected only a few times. Here the CDR3 DNA reads TGCAGCGTTGTTGGGGGCCGGAATGAGCAGTTCTTC. This translates into CSVVGGRNEQFF. The V call is TRBV29-1, the J call TRBJ2-1; the D gene is possibly TRBD1 (6 bases). Looked up from germline, CDR1 is SQVTM and CDR2 is ANQGSEA. The CDR3 covers 12 residues. Trimming removed 4 bases at V and 7 bases at J, with 11 bases between.

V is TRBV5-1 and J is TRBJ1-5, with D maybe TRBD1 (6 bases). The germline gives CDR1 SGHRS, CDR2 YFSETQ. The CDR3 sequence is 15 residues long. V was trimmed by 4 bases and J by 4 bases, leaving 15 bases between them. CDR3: CASSPVGGQNQPQHF. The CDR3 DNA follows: TGCGCCAGCAGCCCGGTCGGAGGACAGAATCAGCCCCAGCATTTT. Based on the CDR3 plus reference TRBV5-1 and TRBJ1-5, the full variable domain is KAGVTQTPRYLIKTRGQQVTLSCSPISGHRSVSWYQQTPGQGLQFLFEYFSETQRNKGNFPGRFSGRQFSNSRSEMNVSTLELGDSALYLCASSPVGGQNQPQHFGDGTRLSIL.

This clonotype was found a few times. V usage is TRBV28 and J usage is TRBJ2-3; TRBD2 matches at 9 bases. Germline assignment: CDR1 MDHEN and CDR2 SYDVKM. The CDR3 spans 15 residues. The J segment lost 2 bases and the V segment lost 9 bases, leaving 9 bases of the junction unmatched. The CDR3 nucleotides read TGTGCCAGTACACAAGCGGGAGGACCCACAGATACGCAGTATTTT. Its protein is CASTQAGGPTDTQYF.

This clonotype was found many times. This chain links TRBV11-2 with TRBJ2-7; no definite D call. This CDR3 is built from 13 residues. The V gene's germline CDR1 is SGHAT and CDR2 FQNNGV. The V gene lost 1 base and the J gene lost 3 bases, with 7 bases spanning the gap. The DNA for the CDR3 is TGTGCCAGCAGCTTAGTTGTCCTCTACGAGCAGTACTTC. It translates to CASSLVVLYEQYF.

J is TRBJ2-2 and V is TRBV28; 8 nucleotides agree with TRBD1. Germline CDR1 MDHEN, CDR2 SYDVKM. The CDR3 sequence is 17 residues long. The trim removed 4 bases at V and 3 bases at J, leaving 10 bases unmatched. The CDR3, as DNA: TGTGCCAGCAGTTCGTACCCCAGGGGGCGCCACACCGGGGAGCTGTTTTTT. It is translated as CASSSYPRGRHTGELFF.

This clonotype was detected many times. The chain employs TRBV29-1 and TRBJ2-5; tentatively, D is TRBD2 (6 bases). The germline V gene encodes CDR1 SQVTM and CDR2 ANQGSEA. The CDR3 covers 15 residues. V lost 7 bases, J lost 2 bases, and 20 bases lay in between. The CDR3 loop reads CSARPGLLGQETQYF. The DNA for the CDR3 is TGCAGCGCCCGTCCGGGACTCCTCGGTCAAGAGACCCAGTACTTC.

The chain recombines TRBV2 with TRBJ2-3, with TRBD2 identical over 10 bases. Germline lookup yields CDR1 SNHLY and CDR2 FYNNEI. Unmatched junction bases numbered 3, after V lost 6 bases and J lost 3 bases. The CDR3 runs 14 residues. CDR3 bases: TGTGCCAGCAGGATTAGCGGGAGGACAGATACGCAGTATTTT. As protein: CASRISGRTDTQYF.